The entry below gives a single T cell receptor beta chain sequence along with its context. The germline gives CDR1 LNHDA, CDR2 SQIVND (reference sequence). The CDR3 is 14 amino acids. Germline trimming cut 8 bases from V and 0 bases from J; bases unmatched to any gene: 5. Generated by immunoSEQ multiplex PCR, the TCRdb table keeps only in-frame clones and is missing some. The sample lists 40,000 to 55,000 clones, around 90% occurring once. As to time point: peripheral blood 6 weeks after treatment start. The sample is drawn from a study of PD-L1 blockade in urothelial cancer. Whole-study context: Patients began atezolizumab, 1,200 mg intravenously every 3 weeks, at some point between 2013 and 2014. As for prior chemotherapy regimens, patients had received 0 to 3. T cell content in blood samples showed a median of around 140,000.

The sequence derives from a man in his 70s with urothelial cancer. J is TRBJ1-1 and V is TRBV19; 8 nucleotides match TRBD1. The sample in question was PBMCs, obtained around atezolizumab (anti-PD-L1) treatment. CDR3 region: CASERQGMNTEAFF. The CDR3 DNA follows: TGTGCCAGTGAGAGACAGGGGATGAACACTGAAGCTTTCTTT.